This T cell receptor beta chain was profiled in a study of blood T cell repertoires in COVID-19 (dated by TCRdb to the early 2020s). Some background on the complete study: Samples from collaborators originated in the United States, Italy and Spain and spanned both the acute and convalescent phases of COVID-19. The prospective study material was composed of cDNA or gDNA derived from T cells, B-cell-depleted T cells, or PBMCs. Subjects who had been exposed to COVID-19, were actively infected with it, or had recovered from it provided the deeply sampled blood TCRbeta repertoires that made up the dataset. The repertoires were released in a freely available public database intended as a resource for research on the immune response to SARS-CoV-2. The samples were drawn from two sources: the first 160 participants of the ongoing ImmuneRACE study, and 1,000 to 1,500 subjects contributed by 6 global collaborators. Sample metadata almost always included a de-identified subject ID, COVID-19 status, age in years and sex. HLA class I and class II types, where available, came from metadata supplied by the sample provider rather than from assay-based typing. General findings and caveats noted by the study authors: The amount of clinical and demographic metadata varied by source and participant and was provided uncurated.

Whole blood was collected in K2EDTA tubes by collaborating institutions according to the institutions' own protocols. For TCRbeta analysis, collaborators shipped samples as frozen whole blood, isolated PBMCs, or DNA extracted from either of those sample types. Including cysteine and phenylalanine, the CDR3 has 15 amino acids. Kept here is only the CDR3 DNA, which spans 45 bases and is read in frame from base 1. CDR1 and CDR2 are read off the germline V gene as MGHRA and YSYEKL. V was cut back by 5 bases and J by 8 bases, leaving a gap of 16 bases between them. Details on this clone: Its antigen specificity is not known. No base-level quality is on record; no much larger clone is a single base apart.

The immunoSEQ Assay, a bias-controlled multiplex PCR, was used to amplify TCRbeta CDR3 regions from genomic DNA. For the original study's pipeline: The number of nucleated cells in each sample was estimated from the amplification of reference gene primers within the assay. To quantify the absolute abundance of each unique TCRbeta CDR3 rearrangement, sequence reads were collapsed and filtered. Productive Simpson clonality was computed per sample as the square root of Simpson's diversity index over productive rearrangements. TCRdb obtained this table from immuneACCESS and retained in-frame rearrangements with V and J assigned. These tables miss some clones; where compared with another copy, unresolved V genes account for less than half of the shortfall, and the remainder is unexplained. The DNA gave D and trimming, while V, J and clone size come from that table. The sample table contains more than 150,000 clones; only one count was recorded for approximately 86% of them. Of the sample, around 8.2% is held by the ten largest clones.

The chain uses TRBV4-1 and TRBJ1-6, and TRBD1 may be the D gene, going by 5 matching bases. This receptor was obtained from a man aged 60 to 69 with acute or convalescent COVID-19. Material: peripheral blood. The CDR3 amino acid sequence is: CASSGAVGGYSPLHF. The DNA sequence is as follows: TGCGCCAGCAGCGGAGCGGTGGGGGGATATTCACCCCTCCACTTT.